This is a list of T cell receptor beta chains from one sample in a study of shared clonotypes between healthy human individuals. The table came from immunoSEQ multiplex PCR; TCRdb's copy has only in-frame clones and leaves some out. Of 1.5 million to 2.5 million clones listed, roughly 95% are singletons. Sequences were obtained from naive CD8+ T cells sorted from blood. Every receptor here comes from a young man in good health. The CDR3 runs from the conserved cysteine through the conserved F or W. D genes are given only for firm matches. The size of a clone is reported for some rows only, either as once, few or many, or as a class for expanded clones.

v_gene: TRBV6-5
j_gene: TRBJ2-6
abundance: -
d_gene: -
CDR3aa: CASSAPFDGANVLTF
CDR3nt: TGTGCCAGCAGTGCCCCTTTCGATGGGGCCAACGTCCTGACTTTC

v_gene: TRBV29-1
j_gene: TRBJ1-3
abundance: -
d_gene: -
CDR3aa: CSVGGVQDSGNTIYF
CDR3nt: TGCAGCGTTGGCGGGGTCCAAGACTCTGGAAACACCATATATTTT

v_gene: TRBV28
j_gene: TRBJ1-3
abundance: -
d_gene: -
CDR3aa: CASSSRGYGNTIYF
CDR3nt: TGTGCCAGCAGTTCAAGGGGGTACGGAAACACCATATATTTT

v_gene: TRBV6-6
j_gene: TRBJ2-1
abundance: -
d_gene: TRBD1
CDR3aa: CASRTGQGYNEQFF
CDR3nt: TGTGCCAGCAGAACGGGACAGGGCTACAATGAGCAGTTCTTC

v_gene: TRBV4-1
j_gene: TRBJ2-7
abundance: -
d_gene: TRBD1
CDR3aa: CASSQYGQGPYEQYF
CDR3nt: TGCGCCAGCAGCCAATATGGACAGGGACCCTACGAGCAGTACTTC

v_gene: TRBV7-8
j_gene: TRBJ1-2
abundance: -
d_gene: -
CDR3aa: CASSLWQGSNYGYTF
CDR3nt: TGTGCCAGCAGCTTATGGCAGGGATCTAACTATGGCTACACCTTC

v_gene: TRBV4-3
j_gene: TRBJ2-5
abundance: -
d_gene: TRBD2
CDR3aa: CASSHGLVDETQYF
CDR3nt: TGCGCCAGCAGCCACGGACTAGTCGACGAGACCCAGTACTTC

v_gene: TRBV19
j_gene: TRBJ2-7
abundance: -
d_gene: -
CDR3aa: CASSMSDKREQYF
CDR3nt: TGTGCCAGTAGTATGAGCGACAAAAGGGAGCAGTACTTC

v_gene: TRBV29-1
j_gene: TRBJ1-1
abundance: -
d_gene: -
CDR3aa: CSVEWAARNREAFF
CDR3nt: TGCAGCGTTGAATGGGCAGCTAGAAACCGGGAAGCTTTCTTT

v_gene: TRBV27
j_gene: TRBJ2-1
abundance: once
d_gene: -
CDR3aa: CASTLEGSYNEQFF
CDR3nt: TGTGCCAGCACCCTAGAGGGCAGCTACAATGAGCAGTTCTTC

v_gene: TRBV4-1
j_gene: TRBJ2-7
abundance: -
d_gene: TRBD1
CDR3aa: CASSQVGTGTYEQYF
CDR3nt: TGCGCCAGCAGCCAGGTCGGGACAGGGACCTACGAGCAGTACTTC

v_gene: TRBV27
j_gene: TRBJ2-3
abundance: -
d_gene: TRBD2
CDR3aa: CASSWSTSGGETDTQYF
CDR3nt: TGTGCCAGCAGTTGGTCGACTAGCGGGGGAGAGACAGATACGCAGTATTTT

v_gene: TRBV7-8
j_gene: TRBJ2-7
abundance: -
d_gene: -
CDR3aa: CASRNLWGFDEQYF
CDR3nt: TGTGCCAGCAGAAACCTCTGGGGGTTCGACGAGCAGTACTTC

v_gene: TRBV7-6
j_gene: TRBJ2-7
abundance: -
d_gene: -
CDR3aa: CASSPEADSGSSYEQYF
CDR3nt: TGTGCCAGCAGCCCGGAAGCGGATAGCGGCAGCTCCTACGAGCAGTACTTC

v_gene: TRBV6-5
j_gene: TRBJ2-5
abundance: -
d_gene: -
CDR3aa: CATTTGRAETQYF
CDR3nt: TGTGCCACAACTACGGGCAGGGCCGAGACCCAGTACTTC

v_gene: TRBV7-9
j_gene: TRBJ2-1
abundance: -
d_gene: TRBD2
CDR3aa: CASSLGLAGNNEQFF
CDR3nt: TGTGCCAGCAGCTTGGGACTAGCGGGGAACAATGAGCAGTTCTTC

v_gene: TRBV6-1
j_gene: TRBJ2-7
abundance: -
d_gene: -
CDR3aa: CASSARGVSYEQYF
CDR3nt: TGTGCCAGCAGTGCCAGGGGAGTATCCTACGAGCAGTACTTC

v_gene: TRBV7-9
j_gene: TRBJ2-2
abundance: once
d_gene: -
CDR3aa: CASSLSQSQGYTGELFF
CDR3nt: TGTGCCAGCAGCTTATCCCAAAGCCAGGGGTACACCGGGGAGCTGTTTTTT

v_gene: TRBV6-5
j_gene: TRBJ1-2
abundance: few
d_gene: -
CDR3aa: CASSYPTGHGYTF
CDR3nt: TGTGCCAGCAGTTACCCGACAGGTCATGGCTACACCTTC

v_gene: TRBV7-3
j_gene: TRBJ2-1
abundance: -
d_gene: TRBD2
CDR3aa: CASSHGTSSYNEQFF
CDR3nt: TGTGCCAGCAGCCACGGGACTAGCTCCTACAATGAGCAGTTCTTC

v_gene: TRBV28
j_gene: TRBJ2-4
abundance: few
d_gene: -
CDR3aa: CASSTTGAIQYF
CDR3nt: TGTGCCAGCAGTACTACAGGAGCCATTCAGTACTTC

v_gene: TRBV19
j_gene: TRBJ2-7
abundance: -
d_gene: TRBD2
CDR3aa: CASSIIAGGPDEQYF
CDR3nt: TGTGCCAGTAGTATCATAGCGGGAGGGCCCGACGAGCAGTACTTC

v_gene: TRBV27
j_gene: TRBJ2-2
abundance: -
d_gene: TRBD1
CDR3aa: CASSTDRANTGELFF
CDR3nt: TGTGCCAGCAGTACGGACAGGGCGAACACCGGGGAGCTGTTTTTT

v_gene: TRBV15
j_gene: TRBJ1-1
abundance: -
d_gene: -
CDR3aa: CATRDGAGGSPEAFF
CDR3nt: TGTGCCACCAGGGACGGGGCCGGAGGTTCACCTGAAGCTTTCTTT

v_gene: TRBV6-1
j_gene: TRBJ1-6
abundance: -
d_gene: TRBD1
CDR3aa: CASRDSWANSPLHF
CDR3nt: TGTGCCAGTAGGGACAGTTGGGCTAATTCACCCCTCCACTTT

v_gene: TRBV4-2
j_gene: TRBJ2-5
abundance: -
d_gene: TRBD2
CDR3aa: CASSQVTSDGETQYF
CDR3nt: TGTGCCAGCAGCCAAGTTACTAGCGACGGTGAGACCCAGTACTTC

v_gene: TRBV27
j_gene: TRBJ1-6
abundance: once
d_gene: -
CDR3aa: CARIQWGESGKFSPLHF
CDR3nt: TGTGCCAGGATCCAGTGGGGGGAGAGTGGAAAATTCTCACCCCTCCACTTT

v_gene: TRBV19
j_gene: TRBJ1-6
abundance: -
d_gene: TRBD1
CDR3aa: CASSLGQGGTPLHF
CDR3nt: TGTGCCAGTAGTCTTGGACAGGGAGGGACACCCCTCCACTTT